The sample holds many counts of the clone carrying this T cell receptor (beta chain). Its specificity is unknown. This entry is derived from a study of T cell repertoires in cytomegalovirus infection. V was cut by 1 base and J by 0 bases, with 16 bases left in between. Germline V gene sequence: CDR1 SGHVS, CDR2 FNYEAQ. The CDR3 loop spans 17 amino acids. TCRdb analysed the reads with MiXCR anew, one entry per CDR3 protein. The sample shows about 920,000 distinct CDR3 sequences, about 33% of them seen only once. The chain is built from TRBV7-6 and TRBJ2-7; a weak D match, TRBD1 (6 bases). The TCR sequence derives from a human donor in good health (CMV status not recorded). Some clones in this sample may be carry-over from other donors' samples. Sequencing used cultured CD8+ T cells from PBMCs, obtained from culture after CMV antigen stimulation. CDR3 in amino acids: CASSLDLGHSSSYEQYV. The CDR3 DNA reads as TGTGCCAGCAGCTTAGATTTGGGACATTCGAGCTCCTACGAGCAGTACGTC.